Following are 7 T cell receptor beta chains from one sample sequenced in a study of cytomegalovirus exposure and HLA in healthy donors. PCR was performed using 60 Vbeta and 13 Jbeta primers. The repertoire was sequenced with immunoSEQ multiplex PCR; TCRdb's copy has only in-frame clones and lacks some. Of under 110,000 clones in the sample, 76% were seen once. The sample taken for sequencing was PBMCs. These receptor sequences come from a man aged 40-55 years in good health and CMV-seronegative.

The V gene is TRBV28, the J gene TRBJ1-4, with D possibly being TRBD1 (5 bases). The CDR3 runs to 14 residues. With 5 bases removed from V and 7 bases from J, the gap between germline ends came to 14 bases. CDR1 and CDR2 from the germline V gene are MDHEN and SYDVKM. The CDR3 DNA follows: TGTGCCAGCAGTCGGATCAGGGAAGGTGAAAAACTGTTTTTT. Amino acids: CASSRIREGEKLFF.

This chain uses TRBV19 with TRBJ1-1; 8 bases are a match to TRBD1. Germline CDR1 reads LNHDA; CDR2 reads SQIVND (reference sequence). J lost 5 bases, V lost 8 bases, and 7 bases had no gene match. The CDR3 totals 13 residues. The CDR3 nucleotides are TGTGCCAGTTTGCACCGGACAGGGACTGAAGCTTTCTTT. Translation gives CASLHRTGTEAFF.

CDR3 coding DNA: TGTGCCTGGAGTAGGATGCAGGATGGCTACACCTTC. Amino acid sequence: CAWSRMQDGYTF. V and J are TRBV30 and TRBJ1-2; D remains unclear. V was shortened by 2 bases and J by 6 bases, with 10 bases between the two germline ends. The germline V gene has CDR1 GTSNPN and CDR2 SVGIG (reference sequence). The length of the CDR3 is 12 residues. Full variable domain (missing parts from reference TRBV30 and TRBJ1-2): SQTIHQWPATLVQPVGSPLSLECTVEGTSNPNLYWYRQAAGRGLQLLFYSVGIGQISSEVPQNLSASRPQDRQFILSSKKLLLSDSGFYLCAWSRMQDGYTFGSGTRLTVV.

The chain uses TRBV6-6 and TRBJ2-1; 12 bases fit TRBD2. Per germline, CDR1 MNHNY and CDR2 SVGAGI (reference sequence). After removal of 6 bases from V and 0 bases from J, the junction contained 3 bases not matched to a gene. CDR3 length: 16 residues. The CDR3 loop is CASRTSGGSSYNEQFF. In DNA, the CDR3 is TGTGCCAGCAGGACTAGCGGGGGAAGCTCCTACAATGAGCAGTTCTTC.

The chain recombines TRBV4-3 with TRBJ2-1; 8 bases are a match to TRBD2. Germline CDR1 and CDR2: LGHNA and YSLEER. V shed 0 bases and J 7 bases; nucleotides not matched to a gene: 11. There are 17 residues in the CDR3. CDR3 sequence reads: CASSQEKGLAGGNEQFF. In DNA form, the CDR3 reads TGCGCCAGCAGCCAAGAAAAAGGGCTAGCGGGCGGGAATGAGCAGTTCTTC.

This clone has a single count. The gene calls are TRBV5-4 and TRBJ2-7, with a possible D match to TRBD2 (6 bases). V was shortened by 4 bases and J by 1 base, with 12 bases between the two germline ends. The CDR3 consists of 14 residues. Germline V gives CDR1 SGHNT, CDR2 YYREEE (reference sequence). The DNA for the CDR3 is TGTGCCAGCAGCGCCCCGACTAGTTCCTACGAGCAGTACTTC. This encodes CASSAPTSSYEQYF.

The rearrangement uses TRBV5-1 and TRBJ1-1; D gene uncertain. Germline-derived CDR1 and CDR2 are SGHRS and YFSETQ. CDR3 length equals 16 residues. V dropped 0 bases and J dropped 0 bases, with 12 bases sitting between them. Written as DNA, the CDR3 is TGCGCCAGCAGCTTGGTGGGGAGCCCTATGAACACTGAAGCTTTCTTT. Amino acids: CASSLVGSPMNTEAFF.